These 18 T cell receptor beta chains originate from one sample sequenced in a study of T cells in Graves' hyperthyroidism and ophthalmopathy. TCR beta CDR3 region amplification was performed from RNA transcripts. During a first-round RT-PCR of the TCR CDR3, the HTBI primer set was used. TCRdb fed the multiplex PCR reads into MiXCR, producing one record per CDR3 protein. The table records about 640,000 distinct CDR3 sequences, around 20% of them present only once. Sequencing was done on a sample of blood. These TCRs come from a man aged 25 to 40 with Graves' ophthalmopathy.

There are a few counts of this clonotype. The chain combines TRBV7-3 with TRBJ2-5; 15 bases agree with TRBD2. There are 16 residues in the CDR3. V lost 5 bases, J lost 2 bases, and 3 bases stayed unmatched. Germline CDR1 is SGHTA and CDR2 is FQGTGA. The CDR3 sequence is CASSPGTSGGQETQYF. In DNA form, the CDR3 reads TGTGCCAGCAGCCCAGGGACTAGCGGGGGGCAAGAGACCCAGTACTTC.

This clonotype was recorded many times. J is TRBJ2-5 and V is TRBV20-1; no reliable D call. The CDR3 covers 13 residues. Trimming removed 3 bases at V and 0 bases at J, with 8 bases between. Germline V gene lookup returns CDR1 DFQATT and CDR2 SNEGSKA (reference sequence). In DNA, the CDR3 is TGCAGTGCTAGGGGCCACAACCAAGAGACCCAGTACTTC. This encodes CSARGHNQETQYF.

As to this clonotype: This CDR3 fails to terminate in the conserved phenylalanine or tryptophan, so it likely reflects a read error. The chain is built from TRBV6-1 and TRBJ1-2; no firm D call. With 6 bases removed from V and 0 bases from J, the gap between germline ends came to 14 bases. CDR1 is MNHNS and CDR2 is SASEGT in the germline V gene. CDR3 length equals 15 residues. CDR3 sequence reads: CASRRRSKTNYGYTL. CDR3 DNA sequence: TGTGCCAGCAGACGCCGATCGAAAACTAACTATGGCTACACCCTC.

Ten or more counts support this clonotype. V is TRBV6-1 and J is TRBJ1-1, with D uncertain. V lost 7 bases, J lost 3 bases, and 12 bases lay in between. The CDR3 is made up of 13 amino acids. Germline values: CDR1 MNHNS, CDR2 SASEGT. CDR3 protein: CASITISYTEAFF. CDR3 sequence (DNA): TGTGCCAGCATCACGATCTCCTACACTGAAGCTTTCTTT.

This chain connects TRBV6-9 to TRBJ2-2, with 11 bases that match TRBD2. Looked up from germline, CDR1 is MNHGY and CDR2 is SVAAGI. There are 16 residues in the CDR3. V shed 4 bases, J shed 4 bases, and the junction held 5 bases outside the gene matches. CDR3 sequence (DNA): TGTGCCAGCAGTTTGGGACTAGCGGAGTTCACCGGGGAGCTGTTTTTT. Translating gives CASSLGLAEFTGELFF.

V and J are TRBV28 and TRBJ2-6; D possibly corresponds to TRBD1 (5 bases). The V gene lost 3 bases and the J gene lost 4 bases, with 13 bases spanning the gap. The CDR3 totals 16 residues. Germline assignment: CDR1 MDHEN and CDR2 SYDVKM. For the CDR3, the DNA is TGTGCCAGCAGTTTCGTTGGGGCCCCCGGGGCCAACGTCCTGACTTTC. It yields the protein CASSFVGAPGANVLTF.

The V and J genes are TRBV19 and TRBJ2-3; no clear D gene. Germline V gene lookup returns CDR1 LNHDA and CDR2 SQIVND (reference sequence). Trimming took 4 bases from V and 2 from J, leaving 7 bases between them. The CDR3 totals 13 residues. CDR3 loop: CASSRRYTDTQYF. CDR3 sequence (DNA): TGTGCCAGTAGTAGAAGATACACAGATACGCAGTATTTT.

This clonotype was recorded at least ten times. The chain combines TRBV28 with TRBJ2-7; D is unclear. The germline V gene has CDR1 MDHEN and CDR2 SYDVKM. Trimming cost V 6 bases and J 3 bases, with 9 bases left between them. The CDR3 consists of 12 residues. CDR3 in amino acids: CASRSLLYEQYF. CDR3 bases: TGTGCCAGCAGAAGCCTCCTCTACGAGCAGTACTTC. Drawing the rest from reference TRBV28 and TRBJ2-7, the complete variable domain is DVKVTQSSRYLVKRTGEKVFLECVQDMDHENMFWYRQDPGLGLRLIYFSYDVKMKEKGDIPEGYSVSREKKERFSLILESASTNQTSMYLCASRSLLYEQYFGPGTRLTVT.

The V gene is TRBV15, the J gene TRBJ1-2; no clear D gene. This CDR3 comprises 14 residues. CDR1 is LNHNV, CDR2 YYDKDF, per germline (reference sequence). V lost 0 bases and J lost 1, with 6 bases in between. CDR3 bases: TGTGCCACCAGCAGAGATCTCCTTAACTATGGCTACACCTTC. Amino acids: CATSRDLLNYGYTF.

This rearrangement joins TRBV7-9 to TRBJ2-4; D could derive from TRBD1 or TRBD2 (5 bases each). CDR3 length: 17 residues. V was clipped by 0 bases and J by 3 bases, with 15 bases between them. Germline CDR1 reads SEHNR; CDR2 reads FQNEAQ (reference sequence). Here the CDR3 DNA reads TGTGCCAGCAGCTTAGCCCCAGGGAGTCGCGTCAAAAACATTCAGTACTTC. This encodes CASSLAPGSRVKNIQYF. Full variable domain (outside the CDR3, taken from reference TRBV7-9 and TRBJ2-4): DTGVSQNPRHKITKRGQNVTFRCDPISEHNRLYWYRQTLGQGPEFLTYFQNEAQLEKSRLLSDRFSAERPKGSFSTLEIQRTEQGDSAMYLCASSLAPGSRVKNIQYFGAGTRLSVL.

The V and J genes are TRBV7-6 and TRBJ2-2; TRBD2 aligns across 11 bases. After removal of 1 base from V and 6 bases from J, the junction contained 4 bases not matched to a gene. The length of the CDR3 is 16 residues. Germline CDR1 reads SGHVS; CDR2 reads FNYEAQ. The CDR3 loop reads CASSLVAGGFAGELFF. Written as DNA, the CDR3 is TGTGCCAGCAGCTTAGTAGCGGGAGGGTTCGCCGGGGAGCTGTTTTTT.

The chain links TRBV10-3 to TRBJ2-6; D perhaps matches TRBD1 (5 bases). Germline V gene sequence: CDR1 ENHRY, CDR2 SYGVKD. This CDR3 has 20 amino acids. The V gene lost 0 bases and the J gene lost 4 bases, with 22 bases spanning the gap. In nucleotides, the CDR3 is TGTGCCATCAGTGAGTCCATTTACAGGCCCAGGGTTCAGGGGGCCAACGTCCTGACTTTC. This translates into CAISESIYRPRVQGANVLTF.

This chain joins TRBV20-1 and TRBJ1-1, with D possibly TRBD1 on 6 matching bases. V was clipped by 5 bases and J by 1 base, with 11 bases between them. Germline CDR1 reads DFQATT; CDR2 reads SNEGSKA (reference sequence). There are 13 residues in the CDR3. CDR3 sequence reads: CSAAGGANTEAFF. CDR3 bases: TGCAGTGCTGCTGGGGGGGCGAACACTGAAGCTTTCTTT.

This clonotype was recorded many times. CDR3 amino acids: CASSIRDRNTEAFF. In DNA form, the CDR3 reads TGTGCCAGCAGTATCCGGGACAGGAACACTGAAGCTTTCTTT. The chain employs TRBV12-3 or TRBV12-4 and TRBJ1-1; 7 bases are a match to TRBD1. J gave up 1 base and V 5 bases, and 4 bases lay outside the gene matches. This CDR3 comprises 14 residues.

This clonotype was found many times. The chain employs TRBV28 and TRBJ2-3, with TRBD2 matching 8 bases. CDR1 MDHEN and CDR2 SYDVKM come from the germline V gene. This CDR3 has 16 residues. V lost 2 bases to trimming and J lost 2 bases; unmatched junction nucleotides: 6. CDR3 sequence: CASSLPPSGPTDTQYF. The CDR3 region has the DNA TGTGCCAGCAGTTTACCGCCTAGCGGGCCCACAGATACGCAGTATTTT.

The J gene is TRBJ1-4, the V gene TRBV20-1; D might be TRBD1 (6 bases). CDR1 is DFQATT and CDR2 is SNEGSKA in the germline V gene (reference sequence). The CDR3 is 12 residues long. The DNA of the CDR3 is TGCAGGGCGCAGGGGCGGGATGAAAAACTGTTTTTT. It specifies CRAQGRDEKLFF.

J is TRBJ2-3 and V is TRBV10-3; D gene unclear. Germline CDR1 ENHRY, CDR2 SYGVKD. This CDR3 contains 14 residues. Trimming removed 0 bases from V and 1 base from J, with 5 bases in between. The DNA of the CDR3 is TGTGCCATCAGTGAGTCAAGCGGCACAGATACGCAGTATTTT. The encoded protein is CAISESSGTDTQYF.

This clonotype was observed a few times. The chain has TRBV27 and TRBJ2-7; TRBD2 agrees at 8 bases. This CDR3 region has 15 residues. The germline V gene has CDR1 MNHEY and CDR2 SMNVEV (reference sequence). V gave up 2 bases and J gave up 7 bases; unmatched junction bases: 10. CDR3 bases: TGTGCCAGCAGTTTACAAGCGGGAGTATCGGAAGAGCAGTACTTC. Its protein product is CASSLQAGVSEEQYF.